This T cell receptor (beta chain) is from a study of blood T cells in healthy people across ages. Findings and caveats of the study: In these data, TCR beta diversity tracked strongly with naive T cell percentage.

Peripheral blood was drawn, about 9.7 milliliters per donor. A second PCR of 7 to 11 cycles used a sample-barcoded 5' primer and a J-beta primer mix. TCRdb reprocessed the 5' RACE reads with MiXCR, giving one entry per CDR3 protein. The repertoire holds more than 550,000 distinct CDR3 sequences, 20% to 25% seen once, with around a fifth in the top ten. The CDR3 spans 15 residues. The trim removed 5 bases at V and 5 bases at J, leaving 10 bases unmatched. In germline, CDR1 is SEHNR, CDR2 FQNEAQ (reference sequence). This clonotype was detected only a few times. The antigen remains undetermined. The sample consisted of blood. The chain combines TRBV7-9 with TRBJ2-5; the match to TRBD2 covers 8 bases. The TCR was taken from an older man in good health. The CDR3: CASSHSTSGRETQYF. CDR3 sequence (DNA): TGTGCCAGCAGCCATTCCACTAGCGGTCGGGAGACCCAGTACTTC.